These 27 T cell receptor beta chains were sequenced from one sample in a study of blood T cells in healthy people across ages. PCR was performed a second time for 7 to 11 cycles using a sample-barcoded 5' primer and a J-beta primer mix. TCRdb reanalysed the 5' RACE reads using MiXCR and keeps one entry per CDR3 protein. The sample has some 890,000 distinct CDR3 sequences; roughly 28% are singletons. The same sample was also used in a study of T cells of mothers and their children.

Sequencing was done on a sample of blood. The receptors derive from a woman in her thirties or forties in good health.

This clonotype occurred once. The V call is TRBV20-1, the J call TRBJ2-1; D is possibly TRBD1 (6 bases). The CDR3 has 14 amino acids. Germline-derived CDR1 and CDR2 are DFQATT and SNEGSKA (reference sequence). V was trimmed by 6 bases and J by 6 bases, leaving 18 bases between them. In DNA, the CDR3 is TGCAGTGCCACCAGGGGTTCACGGGGCAATGAGCAGTTCTTC. It specifies CSATRGSRGNEQFF.

Comment on this clonotype: A single base separates this from a much larger clone, so it may be a read error. The chain uses TRBV4-1 and TRBJ2-7; possibly TRBD1 or TRBD2 for D (5 bases each). From germline, CDR1 is MGHRA and CDR2 YSYEKL. The CDR3 has 15 amino acids. CDR3 bases: TGCGCCAACAGCCAAGGGACCGACAGCTCCTACGAGCAGTACTTC. It encodes CANSQGTDSSYEQYF.

The table lists this clonotype with a few counts. The J gene is TRBJ2-3, the V gene TRBV15; 15 positions match TRBD2. The CDR3 length is 21 residues. Germline V gene lookup returns CDR1 LNHNV and CDR2 YYDKDF (reference sequence). Unmatched junction bases numbered 11, after V lost 1 base and J lost 0 bases. The DNA of the CDR3 is TGTGCCACCAGCAGAGTGCCCGCAGGGACTAGCGGGGGGTATAGCACAGATACGCAGTATTTT. Translating it yields CATSRVPAGTSGGYSTDTQYF.

This clonotype was observed a handful of times. The chain combines TRBV20-1 with TRBJ1-1, with no clear D. Germline CDR1 and CDR2: DFQATT and SNEGSKA (reference sequence). Deletions cut 2 bases from V and 0 bases from J, with 16 bases between. The CDR3 is 16 residues long. Here the CDR3 reads CSARLDPTNLNTEAFF. Written as DNA, the CDR3 is TGCAGTGCTAGACTGGACCCTACGAACCTGAACACTGAAGCTTTCTTT.

The J gene is TRBJ2-1, the V gene TRBV7-2; the D gene is possibly TRBD1 (5 bases). The germline gives CDR1 SGHTA, CDR2 FQGNSA. This CDR3 contains 15 residues. The V end was cut by 3 bases, the J end by 6 bases, with 15 bases between. The CDR3 DNA follows: TGTGCCAGCAGCTTCCGCGGCAGTGGGGCCAATGAGCAGTTCTTC. It is translated as CASSFRGSGANEQFF.

The chain uses TRBV20-1 and TRBJ2-1; D remains unclear. The CDR3 length is 16 residues. The V gene's germline CDR1 is DFQATT and CDR2 SNEGSKA (reference sequence). The ends were cut back, 2 bases at V and 0 bases at J, with 14 bases in the middle. For the CDR3, the DNA is TGCAGTGCTAGAACCAAGAGAGCTAGCTCCTACAATGAGCAGTTCTTC. Translated: CSARTKRASSYNEQFF.

The rearrangement links TRBV3-1 to TRBJ1-5; possible D gene TRBD1, 6 bases. The CDR3 is 16 amino acids. The germline CDR1 and CDR2 sequences are LGHDT and YNNKEL (reference sequence). Trimming stripped 11 bases from V and 0 bases from J, with 20 bases between. CDR3 in amino acids: CAPHRGRINSNQPQHF. The CDR3, as DNA: TGTGCCCCCCACCGGGGGCGGATAAATAGCAATCAGCCCCAGCATTTT.

The chain carries TRBV7-2 and TRBJ2-1, with D possibly being TRBD1 or TRBD2 (6 bases each). The ends were cut back, 5 bases at V and 3 bases at J, with 14 bases in the middle. Germline CDR1 reads SGHTA; CDR2 reads FQGNSA. The CDR3 runs to 15 residues. CDR3 sequence (DNA): TGTACCAGCAGCGTTGACGGGGGCCACTACAATGAGCAGTTCTTC. Translated, it gives CTSSVDGGHYNEQFF.

Concerning this clonotype itself: A clone one base away is much larger, so this may be a read error. The V call is TRBV12-3 or TRBV12-4, the J call TRBJ2-7, with D hard to call. V lost 4 bases and J 6 bases, leaving 19 bases between the germline ends. This CDR3 contains 15 residues. The CDR3 DNA is TGTGCCAGCAGTTCCCCGGGCAGGCCCATGAGCGAGCAGTACTTC. It codes for CASSSPGRPMSEQYF.

This clonotype showed up just a few times. This chain connects TRBV6-6 to TRBJ1-6, with 9 bases matching TRBD1. The V segment lost 2 bases and the J segment 7 bases; nucleotides outside the gene matches: 3. The germline V gene encodes CDR1 MNHNY and CDR2 SVGAGI (reference sequence). This CDR3 is built from 15 residues. The CDR3 loop reads CASSYPGQGNSPLHF. The CDR3 DNA reads as TGTGCCAGCAGTTACCCGGGACAGGGAAATTCACCCCTCCACTTT.

The rearrangement joins TRBV29-1 to TRBJ2-4, with D hard to call. The J call may be faulty, since TRBJ2-7 better matches the DNA end. Germline V gene lookup returns CDR1 SQVTM and CDR2 ANQGSEA. This CDR3 comprises 12 residues. The CDR3 loop is CSVEQRVNEQYF. In DNA, the CDR3 is TGCAGCGTTGAACAACGGGTAAACGAGCAGTACTTC.

Note on this clonotype: A read error is possible here, since a much larger clone lies one base away. The J gene is TRBJ2-3, the V gene TRBV5-1; tentative D call: TRBD1 (6 bases). This CDR3 spans 17 amino acids. CDR1 is SGHRS, CDR2 YFSETQ, per germline. The CDR3 sequence is CASSLSIGQMGTDAQYF. DNA of the CDR3: TGCGCCAGCAGCTTATCAATAGGACAGATGGGTACAGATGCGCAGTATTTT.

The rearrangement joins TRBV29-1 to TRBJ2-1, with 9 bases identical to TRBD2. Germline loops: CDR1 SQVTM, CDR2 ANQGSEA. V was clipped by 4 bases and J by 5 bases; unmatched bases: 3. This CDR3 comprises 13 residues. As DNA, the CDR3 is TGCAGCGTTGCCAGACTAGCGGACAATGAGCAGTTCTTC. This translates into CSVARLADNEQFF.

As regards this clonotype: One base away lies a much larger clone, so this may be a sequencing read error. The chain uses TRBV6-5 and TRBJ2-7; D is tentatively TRBD1 or TRBD2 (5 bases each). There are 16 residues in the CDR3. Germline V gene lookup returns CDR1 MNHEY and CDR2 SVGAGI. CDR3 DNA: TGTGCCAGCAGTAAACGGGACGGTAGGAGCTCCTACGAGCAGGACTTC. It specifies CASSKRDGRSSYEQDF.

This clonotype was recorded at least ten times. J is TRBJ2-5 and V is TRBV7-3; TRBD2 aligns across 7 bases. Germline loops: CDR1 SGHTA, CDR2 FQGTGA. The trim removed 6 bases at V and 5 bases at J, leaving 6 bases unmatched. There are 13 residues in the CDR3. The CDR3 is CASSQTSAETQYF. For the CDR3, the DNA is TGTGCCAGCAGTCAAACTAGCGCGGAGACCCAGTACTTC.

V gene TRBV18 combines with J gene TRBJ2-5; maybe TRBD1 (6 bases). This CDR3 comprises 15 residues. Trimming cost V 5 bases and J 2 bases, with 15 bases left between them. Per germline, CDR1 KGHSH and CDR2 LQKENI. The CDR3 sequence is CASSNLGTGQETQYF. The CDR3 DNA reads TGTGCCAGCTCAAACCTCGGTACAGGGCAAGAGACCCAGTACTTC. Together with reference TRBV18 and TRBJ2-5, the CDR3 gives the full variable domain: NAGVMQNPRHLVRRRGQEARLRCSPMKGHSHVYWYRQLPEEGLKFMVYLQKENIIDESGMPKERFSAEFPKEGPSILRIQQVVRGDSAAYFCASSNLGTGQETQYFGPGTRLLVL.

The chain has TRBV12-3 or TRBV12-4 and TRBJ2-3, with 10 bases fitting TRBD2. CDR3 length: 18 amino acids. Unmatched junction bases numbered 12, after V lost 4 bases and J lost 2 bases. The CDR3 DNA reads as TGTGCCAGCAGTTCCGCCCGTCTAGCGGGGGACCCCACAGATACGCAGTATTTT. It specifies CASSSARLAGDPTDTQYF.

The J gene is TRBJ1-1, the V gene TRBV20-1; the D is unclear. Germline CDR1 is DFQATT and CDR2 is SNEGSKA (reference sequence). V was cut by 8 bases and J by 2 bases, with 15 bases left in between. There are 13 residues in the CDR3. CDR3 nucleotides: TGCAGTCCTCTTGGCAGGCAAAACACTGAAGCTTTCTTT. Its protein product is CSPLGRQNTEAFF.

This clonotype was recorded once. It may be a read error: a sequence one base away is much more abundant. The J gene is TRBJ2-7, the V gene TRBV20-1; TRBD1 matches 7 bases. V was clipped by 7 bases and J by 0 bases; unmatched bases: 12. This CDR3 spans 15 amino acids. Per germline, CDR1 DFQATT and CDR2 SNEGSKA (reference sequence). The CDR3 protein is CSVFRDRARSYEQYF. DNA for the CDR3: TGCAGTGTTTTCCGAGACAGGGCGCGCTCCTACGAGCAGTACTTC.

This clonotype showed up just a few times. The chain employs TRBV7-8 and TRBJ1-5; D perhaps matches TRBD1 (6 bases). V was pared by 3 bases and J by 2 bases, with 11 bases between. CDR3 length: 15 amino acids. The V gene's germline CDR1 is SGHVS and CDR2 FQNEAQ. For the CDR3, the DNA is TGTGCCAGCAGCTTCACAGGGAATGGCAATCAGCCCCAGCATTTT. Amino acid sequence: CASSFTGNGNQPQHF. The variable domain in full, completed from reference TRBV7-8 and TRBJ1-5, reads GAGVSQSPRYKVAKRGQDVALRCDPISGHVSLFWYQQALGQGPEFLTYFQNEAQLDKSGLPSDRFFAERPEGSVSTLKIQRTQQEDSAVYLCASSFTGNGNQPQHFGDGTRLSIL.

The count of this clonotype is one. Given a much more abundant clone one base away, this may be a read error. This chain links TRBV7-3 with TRBJ1-2; TRBD1 is a possible D gene (6 bases). Germline V lookup: CDR1 SGHTA, CDR2 FQGTGA. Trimming removed 5 bases from V and 8 bases from J, with 15 bases in between. This CDR3 region has 13 residues. CDR3 in amino acids: CASSENTGTGYTF. CDR3 DNA: TGTGCCAGCAGCGAGAATACAGGGACCGGCTACACCTTC. The complete variable domain, with remaining parts taken from reference TRBV7-3 and TRBJ1-2, reads GAGVSQTPSNKVTEKGKYVELRCDPISGHTALYWYRQSLGQGPEFLIYFQGTGAADDSGLPNDRFFAVRPEGSVSTLKIQRTERGDSAVYLCASSENTGTGYTFGSGTRLTVV.

This clonotype was observed at least ten times. The genes are TRBV30 and TRBJ2-7; 9 nucleotides align to TRBD2. CDR3 length: 15 amino acids. CDR1 GTSNPN and CDR2 SVGIG come from the germline V gene (reference sequence). V was pared by 2 bases and J by 3 bases, with 8 bases of the junction left unmatched. The CDR3 nucleotides read TGTGCCTGGAGTCATGGAGCGGGGGGTATCTACGAGCAGTACTTC. Translation: CAWSHGAGGIYEQYF.

The J gene is TRBJ2-1, the V gene TRBV5-1; the match to TRBD1 covers 9 bases. Germline V gene sequence: CDR1 SGHRS, CDR2 YFSETQ. With 3 bases clipped from V and 9 bases from J, the junction kept 7 bases outside the gene matches. This CDR3 contains 14 residues. The CDR3 nucleotides read TGCGCCAGCAGCTGGGGGGGACAGGGACCTGAGCAGTTCTTC. Protein: CASSWGGQGPEQFF.

The chain is built from TRBV4-3 and TRBJ1-4; possibly TRBD1 for D (5 bases). Germline CDR1 and CDR2: LGHNA and YSLEER. The CDR3 runs 14 residues. V lost 4 bases, J lost 6 bases, and 12 bases lay in between. The CDR3: CASSPGALDEKLFF. DNA of the CDR3: TGCGCCAGCAGCCCCGGGGCACTCGATGAAAAACTGTTTTTT.

The rearrangement joins TRBV6-6 to TRBJ1-5; D perhaps matches TRBD1 (6 bases). The ends were cut back, 6 bases at V and 3 bases at J, with 18 bases in the middle. Per germline, CDR1 MNHNY and CDR2 SVGAGI (reference sequence). The CDR3 has 16 residues. CDR3 DNA sequence: TGTGCCAGCAGCTCCGGGACAAGAGGGGTCAATCAGCCCCAGCATTTT. It yields the protein CASSSGTRGVNQPQHF.

In its sample, this clonotype was seen a few times. J is TRBJ1-5 and V is TRBV24-1; D not certain. Trimming cost V 2 bases and J 1 base, with 2 bases left between them. Germline V gene data show CDR1 as KGHDR and CDR2 as SFDVKD. The CDR3 totals 13 residues. The CDR3 reads CATSDYSNQPQHF. The CDR3 nucleotides are TGTGCCACCAGTGATTACAGCAATCAGCCCCAGCATTTT.

This clonotype was detected many times. The chain couples TRBV5-6 to TRBJ2-7, with D possibly being TRBD1 (6 bases). There are 14 residues in the CDR3. The germline gives CDR1 SGHDT, CDR2 YYEEEE. Deletions cut 0 bases from V and 3 bases from J, with 10 bases between. Here the CDR3 DNA reads TGTGCCAGCAGCTTGGTGAGGGGGAACTACGAGCAGTACTTC. This encodes CASSLVRGNYEQYF.